This T cell receptor (beta chain) was captured by sequencing in a study of cytomegalovirus exposure and HLA in healthy donors. Clones were sequenced by immunoSEQ multiplex PCR, and TCRdb holds only the in-frame ones, with some missing. The data show around 130,000 clones, with more than 70% seen just once and less than 1.5% held by the top ten. Regarding this clone: Its antigen is not identified.

The study, taken as a whole, reports: Through in vitro validation, three CMV-associated chains were shown to be specific for CMV antigens. Clusters of TCRs from the first cohort tended to co-occur in the 100 to 150 validation repertoires (as a later analysis found).

The receptor's source is a man younger than 40 in good health and CMV-seronegative. The sample comprised PBMCs.

The CDR3 loop is CASSFLGVTEAFF. The CDR3 DNA sequence: TGTGCCAGCAGCTTTTTGGGAGTCACTGAAGCTTTCTTT. The genes are TRBV5-6 and TRBJ1-1; the D is unclear. Germline CDR1 SGHDT, CDR2 YYEEEE. The ends were cut back, 2 bases at V and 4 bases at J, with 9 bases in the middle. The CDR3 contains 13 residues.